The present T cell receptor (beta chain) was sequenced within a study of T cell responses to AZD1222 COVID-19 vaccine. Study-wide points: Repertoire collection took place solely once the T cell response had peaked. Spike-specific TCR breadth and depth rose after two AZD1222 doses. Just a handful of AZD1222 recipients were seropositive at baseline.

With respect to this clone: Its antigen remains unknown.

Germline values: CDR1 SNHLY, CDR2 FYNNEI. The CDR3 runs to 13 residues. The junction had 5 bases not matched to a gene; V was cut back by 10 bases and J by 0 bases. Sequencing used immunoSEQ multiplex PCR; TCRdb keeps in-frame clones, though not all of them. The sample contains 100,000 to 120,000 clones, 82% of which appear only once. The V and J genes are TRBV2 and TRBJ1-1; TRBD1 matches at 7 bases. This clonotype was sampled from an adult in good health. This specimen was peripheral blood, taken on day 0 of AZD1222 vaccination. This CDR3 reads CANKGQMNTEAFF. The CDR3 DNA is TGTGCCAATAAGGGACAGATGAACACTGAAGCTTTCTTT.